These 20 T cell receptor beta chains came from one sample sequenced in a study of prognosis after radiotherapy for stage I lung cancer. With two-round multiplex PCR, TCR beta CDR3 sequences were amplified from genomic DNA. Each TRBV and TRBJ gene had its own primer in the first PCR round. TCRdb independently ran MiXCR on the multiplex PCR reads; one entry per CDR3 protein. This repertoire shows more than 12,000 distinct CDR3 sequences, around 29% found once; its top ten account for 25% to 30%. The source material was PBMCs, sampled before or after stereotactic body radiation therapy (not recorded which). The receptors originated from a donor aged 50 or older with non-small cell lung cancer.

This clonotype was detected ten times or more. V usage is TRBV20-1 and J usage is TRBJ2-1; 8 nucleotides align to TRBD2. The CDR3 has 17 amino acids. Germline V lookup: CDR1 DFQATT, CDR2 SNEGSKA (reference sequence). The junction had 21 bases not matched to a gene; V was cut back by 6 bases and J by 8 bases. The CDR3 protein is CSATSPQREISMDEQFF. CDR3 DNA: TGCAGTGCGACCTCACCCCAGCGGGAGATTTCCATGGATGAGCAGTTCTTC.

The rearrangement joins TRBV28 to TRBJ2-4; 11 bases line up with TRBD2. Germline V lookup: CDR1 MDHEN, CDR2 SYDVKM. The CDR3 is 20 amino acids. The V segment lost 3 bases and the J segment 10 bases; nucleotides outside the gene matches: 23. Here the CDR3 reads CASSFFFGTSGGLAKKIQYF. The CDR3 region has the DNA TGTGCCAGCAGTTTTTTTTTTGGAACTAGCGGGGGTCTAGCCAAGAAAATTCAGTACTTC.

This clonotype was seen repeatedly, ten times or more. The CDR3 DNA sequence: TGTGCCAGCTCACCCCGTCAGGGGACTAGCGGGAACAATGAGCAGTTCTTC. Residues: CASSPRQGTSGNNEQFF. The chain joins TRBV18 to TRBJ2-1, with 13 bases matching TRBD2. The V gene's germline CDR1 is KGHSH and CDR2 LQKENI. V gave up 3 bases and J gave up 5 bases; unmatched junction bases: 7. This CDR3 contains 17 residues.

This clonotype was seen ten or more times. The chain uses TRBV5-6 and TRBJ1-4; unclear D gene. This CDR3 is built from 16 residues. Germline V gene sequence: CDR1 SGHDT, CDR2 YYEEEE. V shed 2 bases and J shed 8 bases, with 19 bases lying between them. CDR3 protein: CASSFYSVPDEEKLFF. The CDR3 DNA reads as TGTGCCAGCAGCTTTTATTCTGTCCCGGATGAGGAAAAACTGTTTTTT.

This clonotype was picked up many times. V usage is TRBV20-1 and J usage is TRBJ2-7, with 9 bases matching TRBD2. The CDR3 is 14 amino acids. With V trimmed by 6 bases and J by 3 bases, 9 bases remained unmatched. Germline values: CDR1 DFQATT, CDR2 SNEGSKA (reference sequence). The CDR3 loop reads CSAVGLARGYEQYF. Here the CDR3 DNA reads TGCAGTGCAGTCGGACTAGCGAGAGGCTACGAGCAGTACTTC.

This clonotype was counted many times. CDR3 loop: CASSPERPKETQYF. The CDR3 DNA reads as TGTGCCAGCTCACCGGAGCGCCCTAAAGAGACCCAGTACTTC. The chain links TRBV18 to TRBJ2-5; no firm D call. V shed 3 bases and J shed 3 bases, with 11 bases lying between them. CDR1 KGHSH and CDR2 LQKENI come from the germline V gene. The CDR3 totals 14 residues.

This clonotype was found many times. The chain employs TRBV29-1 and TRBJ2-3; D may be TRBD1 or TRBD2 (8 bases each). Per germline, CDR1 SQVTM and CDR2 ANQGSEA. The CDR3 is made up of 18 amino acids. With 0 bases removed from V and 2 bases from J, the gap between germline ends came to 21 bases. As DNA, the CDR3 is TGCAGCGTTGAAGATTATAGCGGGACAGGCAAGTACACAGATACGCAGTATTTT. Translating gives CSVEDYSGTGKYTDTQYF.

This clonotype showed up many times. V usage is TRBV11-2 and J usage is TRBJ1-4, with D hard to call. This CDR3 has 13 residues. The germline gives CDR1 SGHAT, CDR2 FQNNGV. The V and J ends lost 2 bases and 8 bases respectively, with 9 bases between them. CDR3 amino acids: CASSLRRVEKLFF. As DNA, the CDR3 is TGTGCCAGCAGCTTAAGGAGGGTAGAAAAACTGTTTTTT.

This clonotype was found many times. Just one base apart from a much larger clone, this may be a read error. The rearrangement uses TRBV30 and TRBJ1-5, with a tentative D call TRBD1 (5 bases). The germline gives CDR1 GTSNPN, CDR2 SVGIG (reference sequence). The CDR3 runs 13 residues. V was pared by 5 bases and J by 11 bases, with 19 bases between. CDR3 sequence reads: CAWAYGTAGSQHF. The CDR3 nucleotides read TGTGCCTGGGCGTACGGGACTGCTGGGTCCCAGCATTTT.

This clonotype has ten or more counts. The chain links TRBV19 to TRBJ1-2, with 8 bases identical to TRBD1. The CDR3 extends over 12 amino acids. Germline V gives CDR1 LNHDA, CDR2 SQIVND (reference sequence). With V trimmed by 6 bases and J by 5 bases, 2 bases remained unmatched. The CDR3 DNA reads TGTGCCAGTAGCGGACAGGGATATGGCTACACCTTC. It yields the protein CASSGQGYGYTF.

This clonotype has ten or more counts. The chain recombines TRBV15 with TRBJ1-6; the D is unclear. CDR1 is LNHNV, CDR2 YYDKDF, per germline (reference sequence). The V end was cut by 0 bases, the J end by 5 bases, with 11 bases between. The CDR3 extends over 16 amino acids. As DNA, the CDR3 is TGTGCCACCAGCAGAGACCTCGGGGTAAATAATTCACCCCTCCACTTT. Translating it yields CATSRDLGVNNSPLHF. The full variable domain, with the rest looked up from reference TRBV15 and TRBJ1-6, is DAMVIQNPRYQVTQFGKPVTLSCSQTLNHNVMYWYQQKSSQAPKLLFHYYDKDFNNEADTPDNFQSRRPNTSFCFLDIRSPGLGDTAMYLCATSRDLGVNNSPLHFGNGTRLTVT.

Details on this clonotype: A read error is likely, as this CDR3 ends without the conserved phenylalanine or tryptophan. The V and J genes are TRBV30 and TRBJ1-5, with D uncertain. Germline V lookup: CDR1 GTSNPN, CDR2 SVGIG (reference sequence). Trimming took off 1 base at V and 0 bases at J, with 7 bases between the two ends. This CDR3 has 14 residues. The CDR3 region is CAWSATYSNQPQHS. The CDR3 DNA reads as TGTGCCTGGAGTGCGACATATAGCAATCAGCCCCAGCATTCC.

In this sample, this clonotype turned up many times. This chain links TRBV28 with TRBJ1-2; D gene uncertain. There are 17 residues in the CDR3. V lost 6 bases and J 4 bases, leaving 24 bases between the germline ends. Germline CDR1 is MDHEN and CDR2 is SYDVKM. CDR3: CASRGGLVQILLYGYTF. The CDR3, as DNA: TGTGCCAGCAGAGGAGGATTGGTTCAGATTCTTCTCTATGGCTACACCTTC.

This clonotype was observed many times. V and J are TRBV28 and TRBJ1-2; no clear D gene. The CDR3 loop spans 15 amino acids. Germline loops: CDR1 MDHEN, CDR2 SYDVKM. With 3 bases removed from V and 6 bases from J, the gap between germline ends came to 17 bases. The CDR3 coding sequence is TGTGCCAGCAGTTTCGTCAGAAACGCTAGGCATGGCTACACCTTC. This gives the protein CASSFVRNARHGYTF.

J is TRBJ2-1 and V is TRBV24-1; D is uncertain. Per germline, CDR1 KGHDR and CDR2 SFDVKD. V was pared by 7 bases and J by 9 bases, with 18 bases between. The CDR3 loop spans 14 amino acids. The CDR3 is CATSRMGGRVEQFF. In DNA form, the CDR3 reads TGTGCCACCAGCCGAATGGGTGGACGAGTTGAGCAGTTCTTC.

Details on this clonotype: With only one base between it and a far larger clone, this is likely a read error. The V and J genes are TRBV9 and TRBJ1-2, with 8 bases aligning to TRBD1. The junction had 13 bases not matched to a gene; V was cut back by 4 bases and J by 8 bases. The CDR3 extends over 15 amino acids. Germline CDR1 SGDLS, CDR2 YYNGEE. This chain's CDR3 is CASSRTGQGQRGYTF. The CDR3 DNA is TGTGCCAGCAGCAGGACAGGGCAAGGGCAAAGAGGCTACACCTTC.

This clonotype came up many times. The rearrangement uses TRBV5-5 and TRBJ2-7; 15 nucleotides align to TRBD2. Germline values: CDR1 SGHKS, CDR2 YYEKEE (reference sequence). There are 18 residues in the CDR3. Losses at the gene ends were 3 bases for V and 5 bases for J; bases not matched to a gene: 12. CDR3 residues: CASSYSPGGLAGGHEQYF. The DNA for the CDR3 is TGTGCCAGCAGCTACTCACCCGGAGGACTAGCGGGAGGGCACGAGCAGTACTTC.

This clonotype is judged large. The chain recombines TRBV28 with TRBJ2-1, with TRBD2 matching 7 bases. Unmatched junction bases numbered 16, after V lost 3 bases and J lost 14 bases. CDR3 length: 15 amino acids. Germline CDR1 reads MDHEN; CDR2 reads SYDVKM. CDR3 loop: CASSFLGLESDVEFF. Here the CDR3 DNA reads TGTGCCAGCAGTTTTTTAGGACTAGAGTCCGACGTCGAGTTCTTC.

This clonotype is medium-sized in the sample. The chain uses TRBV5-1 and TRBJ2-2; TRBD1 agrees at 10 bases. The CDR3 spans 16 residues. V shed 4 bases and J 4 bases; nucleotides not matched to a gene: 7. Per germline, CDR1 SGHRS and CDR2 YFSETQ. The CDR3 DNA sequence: TGCGCCAGCAGCCACGACAGGGGGCGGGTCACCGGGGAGCTGTTTTTT. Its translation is CASSHDRGRVTGELFF.

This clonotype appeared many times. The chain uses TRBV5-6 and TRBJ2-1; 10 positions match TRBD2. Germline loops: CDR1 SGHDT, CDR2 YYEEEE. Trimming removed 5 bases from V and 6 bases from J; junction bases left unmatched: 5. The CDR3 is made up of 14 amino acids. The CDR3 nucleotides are TGTGCCAGCAGGACGTTAGCGGGAGGCAATGAGCAGTTCTTC. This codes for CASRTLAGGNEQFF.